Listed below are T cell receptor beta chains from one sample, sequenced in a study of T cell changes during pregnancy in multiple sclerosis. The table came from immunoSEQ multiplex PCR; TCRdb's copy has only in-frame clones and leaves some out. The sample comprises about 49,000 clones, roughly 92% of which are singletons, and roughly 5% rests with the top ten. Sequencing used CD8+ T cells from peripheral blood mononuclear cells, obtained before pregnancy. Receptors originate from a female donor with multiple sclerosis, enrolled in a pregnancy study. The conserved cysteine and the conserved F or W are not part of the CDR3 here.

>TRBV6-7
AAEAEQDSNQPQH
>TRBV4-1
ASSQDSRETYEQY
>TRBV10-1
ASSESGSGSSYNEQF
>TRBV28
ASRTVNQPQH
>TRBV28
ASRTLGTGASNQPQH
>TRBV9
ASATSGSSSPYNEQF
>TRBV6-5
ASSTGGRSYEQY
>TRBV7-8
ASSSELGVTEAF
>TRBV19
ASSTGTNYEQY
>TRBV14
ASSPRLAGNTGELF
>TRBV9
ASSVDRGFMGSEGNTIY
>TRBV7-9
ASSLQSQVPFVGEQY
>TRBV7-9
ASSFGGSSYNEQF
>TRBV27
ASSLTEHYEQY
>TRBV7-9
ASSPTVTYEQY
>TRBV5-1
ASSLLTGGSYEQY
>TRBV7-6
ASSFSDTEAF
>TRBV7-6
ASSLGTGSYEQY
>TRBV10-1
ASSSEDGTVAF
>TRBV7-3
ASSLYRGSYEQY
>TRBV7-9
ASSSPRQGRDEQY
>TRBV19
ASSPGIYGYT
>TRBV2
ASSDRTYEQY
>TRBV30
AWSGTSGTDTQY
>TRBV28
ASSPDRSMNTEAF
>TRBV5-1
ASSPRLAEATDTQY
>TRBV7-9
ASSSSESGQKIYGYT
>TRBV5-6
ASSLLPAGIRTDTQY
>TRBV30
AWSDPGYRPNEQY
>TRBV27
ASSLWGADTQY
>TRBV5-1
ASSSTDSYEQY
>TRBV18
ASSLEDYEQY
>TRBV19
ASSIGGSTGELF
>TRBV30
ACRDREFNYGYT
>TRBV7-9
ASSPGTGPTEAF
>TRBV4-1
ASSQGASGGQY
>TRBV4-3
ASSQFPNYEQY